This T cell receptor (beta chain) appears in the sequencing data of a study of T cell responses to AZD1222 COVID-19 vaccine. In the study overall: Second doses were pooled across both intervals (about 4 or about 12 weeks).

Repertoires were generated with immunoSEQ multiplex PCR, while TCRdb's copy carries only in-frame clones and drops some. The sample lists about 78,000 clones, roughly 85% seen once, with 2.5% to 3.5% in the top ten. This receptor was identified in an adult in good health. The sample consisted of peripheral blood, taken on day 0 of AZD1222 vaccination.

This CDR3 reads CASSKPGAGTDTQYF. The CDR3 DNA follows: TGTGCCAGCAGTAAACCGGGAGCTGGCACAGATACGCAGTATTTT. This chain links TRBV27 with TRBJ2-3; possibly TRBD2 for D (6 bases). V lost 5 bases and J 1 base, leaving 13 bases between the germline ends. The germline gives CDR1 MNHEY, CDR2 SMNVEV (reference sequence). This CDR3 spans 15 amino acids.